These 19 T cell receptor beta chains originate from one sample sequenced in a study of T cells in tuberculosis. The method was immunoSEQ multiplex PCR; TCRdb's version includes in-frame clones alone and lacks a portion of them. The table shows some 23,000 clones, with approximately 92% occurring only once. What was sequenced was PBMCs. Receptors were obtained from a donor aged 10 to 29 with latent tuberculosis or without tuberculosis infection. Some clones in this sample may be carry-over from other donors' samples.

This clone was observed a single time. This rearrangement joins TRBV5-1 to TRBJ2-7, with D perhaps matching TRBD1 (6 bases). The V end was cut by 0 bases, the J end by 4 bases, with 14 bases between. The CDR3 has 15 residues. Germline V gene data show CDR1 as SGHRS and CDR2 as YFSETQ. CDR3: CASSLDNGTPYEQYF. The CDR3 DNA follows: TGCGCCAGCAGCTTGGATAACGGGACACCTTACGAGCAGTACTTC.

The chain has TRBV7-2 and TRBJ1-5, with D possibly matching TRBD1 (5 bases). Per the germline V gene, CDR1 is SGHTA and CDR2 is FQGNSA. Trimming pared 3 bases from V and 5 bases from J, leaving 14 bases between. The CDR3 has 15 amino acids. Written as DNA, the CDR3 is TGTGCCAGCAGCTTCGTGCAGGGTAAGGATCAGCCCCAGCATTTT. This sequence encodes CASSFVQGKDQPQHF.

The chain couples TRBV27 to TRBJ2-7, with 7 bases lining up with TRBD1. Looked up from germline, CDR1 is MNHEY and CDR2 is SMNVEV (reference sequence). V was pared by 2 bases and J by 2 bases, with 6 bases of the junction left unmatched. This CDR3 has 15 amino acids. CDR3 sequence reads: CASSLEGTEPYEQYF. The CDR3 DNA reads TGTGCCAGCAGTTTAGAAGGGACAGAACCCTACGAGCAGTACTTC.

The chain carries TRBV28 and TRBJ1-5; the D gene is possibly TRBD1 (6 bases). The CDR3 covers 16 residues. Germline V CDR1 and CDR2: MDHEN, SYDVKM. Trimming took off 1 base at V and 3 bases at J, with 13 bases between the two ends. The chain's CDR3 is CASSLLRNRVNQPQHF. The CDR3 DNA reads as TGTGCCAGCAGTTTATTGAGAAACAGGGTCAATCAGCCCCAGCATTTT. Filled out from reference TRBV28 and TRBJ1-5, the complete variable domain reads DVKVTQSSRYLVKRTGEKVFLECVQDMDHENMFWYRQDPGLGLRLIYFSYDVKMKEKGDIPEGYSVSREKKERFSLILESASTNQTSMYLCASSLLRNRVNQPQHFGDGTRLSIL.

DNA for the CDR3: TGTGCCAGCAGTTACTCGGTCAGGGCCTACGAGCAGTACTTC. Its protein is CASSYSVRAYEQYF. The chain has TRBV6-5 and TRBJ2-7, with D perhaps matching TRBD1 (5 bases). The V gene lost 0 bases and the J gene lost 2 bases, with 8 bases spanning the gap. This CDR3 region has 14 residues. Germline V CDR1 and CDR2: MNHEY, SVGAGI.

This clone has only a few counts. The chain has TRBV25-1 and TRBJ2-7; TRBD2 matches at 9 bases. CDR3 size: 15 residues. V lost 3 bases, J lost 0 bases, and 3 bases stayed unmatched. In germline, CDR1 is MGHDK, CDR2 SYGVNS. This chain's CDR3 is CASSDPSGVSYEQYF. The CDR3 region has the DNA TGTGCCAGCAGTGACCCTAGCGGGGTCTCCTACGAGCAGTACTTC.

The chain has TRBV14 and TRBJ1-1, with D perhaps TRBD1 (6 bases). V was cut by 1 base and J by 4 bases, with 16 bases left in between. The CDR3 covers 16 residues. Germline-derived CDR1 and CDR2 are SGHDN and FVKESK. The CDR3 coding sequence is TGTGCCAGCAGCCAAGTCCCACAGGGAAGGGGCACTGAAGCTTTCTTT. Protein: CASSQVPQGRGTEAFF.

This chain connects TRBV19 to TRBJ2-1; 10 positions match TRBD2. J was trimmed by 10 bases and V by 7 bases; bases with no gene match: 13. The CDR3 has 15 residues. Per germline, CDR1 LNHDA and CDR2 SQIVND (reference sequence). This chain's CDR3 is CASTRSGRGVEEQFF. CDR3 sequence (DNA): TGTGCCAGTACCCGAAGCGGGAGGGGGGTGGAGGAGCAGTTCTTC.

This chain uses TRBV19 with TRBJ2-7; 7 nucleotides line up with TRBD1. In germline, CDR1 is LNHDA, CDR2 SQIVND (reference sequence). The CDR3 has 13 residues. Trimming removed 4 bases from V and 4 bases from J; junction bases left unmatched: 4. This CDR3 reads CASSRGQRYEQYF. CDR3 coding DNA: TGTGCCAGTAGTAGGGGACAGCGATACGAGCAGTACTTC.

The DNA of the CDR3 is TGTGCCAGCAGCTCCCCTAGGCAGGGAAAGGGGGAAAACATTCAGTACTTC. It yields the protein CASSSPRQGKGENIQYF. V and J are TRBV7-2 and TRBJ2-4; the D gene is possibly TRBD1 (6 bases). Germline V gene sequence: CDR1 SGHTA, CDR2 FQGNSA. V lost 4 bases and J lost 5, with 21 bases in between. The CDR3 extends over 17 amino acids.

The chain is built from TRBV19 and TRBJ1-3, with D hard to call. CDR1 LNHDA and CDR2 SQIVND come from the germline V gene (reference sequence). V dropped 3 bases and J dropped 4 bases, with 10 bases sitting between them. This CDR3 region has 14 residues. CDR3 sequence reads: CASSIGEFGNTIYF. CDR3 sequence (DNA): TGTGCCAGTAGTATTGGGGAGTTCGGAAACACCATATATTTT.

The chain carries TRBV19 and TRBJ2-3, with D perhaps matching TRBD2 (5 bases). V was clipped by 6 bases and J by 7 bases, with 14 bases between them. The CDR3 loop spans 13 amino acids. Germline-derived CDR1 and CDR2 are LNHDA and SQIVND (reference sequence). The CDR3 loop reads CASSPPGSNTQYF. In DNA, the CDR3 is TGTGCCAGTAGCCCCCCGGGGTCGAATACGCAGTATTTT.

In DNA, the CDR3 is TGTGCCAGCAGTTTTCAGGTAGCCAAAAACATTCAGTACTTC. Protein sequence: CASSFQVAKNIQYF. The chain has TRBV28 and TRBJ2-4, with D uncertain. The CDR3 is 14 residues long. CDR1 is MDHEN and CDR2 is SYDVKM in the germline V gene. Trimming left V 3 bases short and J 0 bases short, with 6 bases between.

The J gene is TRBJ1-2, the V gene TRBV6-5; D possibly corresponds to TRBD1 (6 bases). The germline V and J ends were trimmed by 4 bases and 4 bases, with 10 bases remaining between them. Germline V CDR1 and CDR2: MNHEY, SVGAGI. This CDR3 region has 13 residues. This CDR3 reads CASSSTTGYGYTF. DNA of the CDR3: TGTGCCAGCAGTTCGACGACAGGCTATGGCTACACCTTC.

The rearrangement joins TRBV30 to TRBJ1-6; maybe TRBD1 (6 bases). This CDR3 spans 14 amino acids. Trimming left V 3 bases short and J 9 bases short, with 15 bases between. From germline, CDR1 is GTSNPN and CDR2 SVGIG (reference sequence). The chain's CDR3 is CAWSGTPPGSPLHF. For the CDR3, the DNA is TGTGCCTGGAGCGGGACACCCCCGGGTTCACCCCTCCACTTT.

The J gene is TRBJ2-7, the V gene TRBV5-1, with D tentatively TRBD2 (5 bases). Per the germline V gene, CDR1 is SGHRS and CDR2 is YFSETQ. CDR3 length: 12 amino acids. V dropped 0 bases and J dropped 6 bases, with 7 bases sitting between them. The DNA for the CDR3 is TGCGCCAGCAGCTTGGAAAGCGGCGAGCAGTACTTC. This encodes CASSLESGEQYF.

This chain links TRBV19 with TRBJ2-7; D may be TRBD1 (5 bases). Looked up from germline, CDR1 is LNHDA and CDR2 is SQIVND (reference sequence). Trimming shortened V by 3 bases and J by 4 bases, and 10 bases separated the two germline ends. This CDR3 region has 13 residues. The CDR3 nucleotides are TGTGCCAGTAGTATGTCAGGGCCATACGAGCAGTACTTC. Translating it yields CASSMSGPYEQYF.

The rearrangement joins TRBV19 to TRBJ1-2; D possibly corresponds to TRBD1 (5 bases). Trimming removed 6 bases at V and 0 bases at J, with 11 bases between. Per germline, CDR1 LNHDA and CDR2 SQIVND (reference sequence). This CDR3 comprises 14 residues. Written as DNA, the CDR3 is TGTGCCAGTAGCCAGGGATTAGCTAACTATGGCTACACCTTC. Protein: CASSQGLANYGYTF.

The table lists this clone with a count of one. At one end the junction does not follow the germline gene, possibly because of a read error. The V call is TRBV5-1, the J call TRBJ1-3; maybe TRBD1 (5 bases). The CDR3 is made up of 14 amino acids. The V gene's germline CDR1 is SGHRS and CDR2 YFSETQ. CDR3 in amino acids: CASSLDRSGDTIYF. CDR3 nucleotides: TGCGCCAGCAGCTTGGACAGGAGTGGAGACACCATATATTTT.